This T cell receptor beta chain was sequenced in a study of beta chain features in type 1 diabetes. Study in general: All samples combined gave roughly 100 million sorted cells for examination.

The sample holds many counts of this clone. This CDR3 contains 13 residues. Germline V gene lookup returns CDR1 SGHTA and CDR2 FQGNSA. V was cut by 7 bases and J by 7 bases, with 16 bases left in between. The entirety of the isolated RNA underwent reverse transcription, so expressed TCRB transcripts were sequenced. Sequencing used immunoSEQ multiplex PCR; TCRdb keeps in-frame clones, though not all of them. The table lists about half a million clones, 10% to 12% of them singletons. Post-sort purity exceeded 95% for all sorted populations. V is TRBV7-2 and J is TRBJ2-5; D may be TRBD2 (5 bases). Sequencing was performed on naive CD4+ T cells from blood. The TCR originated in a woman aged 18-29 years in good health. Written as DNA, the CDR3 is TGTGCCAGCACCGGACTGTCCGGACGGACCCAGTACTTC. Protein: CASTGLSGRTQYF.